This T cell receptor (beta chain) was obtained from a study of T cell changes during pregnancy in multiple sclerosis. The method was immunoSEQ multiplex PCR; TCRdb's version includes in-frame clones alone and lacks a portion of them. The sample yields tens of thousands of clones, 85% to 95% seen once. The TCR originated in a female donor with multiple sclerosis, enrolled in a pregnancy study. The sample here was CD4+ T cells from peripheral blood mononuclear cells, taken in the second trimester of pregnancy.

DNA for the CDR3: TGTGCCAGCAGCTTAGAACTAAGAGAAAAACTGTTTTTT. Translated, it gives CASSLELREKLFF. The V gene is TRBV7-8, the J gene TRBJ1-4; D remains unclear. Germline V gene lookup returns CDR1 SGHVS and CDR2 FQNEAQ. Trimming removed 1 base from V and 8 bases from J, with 8 bases in between. The CDR3 loop spans 13 amino acids.